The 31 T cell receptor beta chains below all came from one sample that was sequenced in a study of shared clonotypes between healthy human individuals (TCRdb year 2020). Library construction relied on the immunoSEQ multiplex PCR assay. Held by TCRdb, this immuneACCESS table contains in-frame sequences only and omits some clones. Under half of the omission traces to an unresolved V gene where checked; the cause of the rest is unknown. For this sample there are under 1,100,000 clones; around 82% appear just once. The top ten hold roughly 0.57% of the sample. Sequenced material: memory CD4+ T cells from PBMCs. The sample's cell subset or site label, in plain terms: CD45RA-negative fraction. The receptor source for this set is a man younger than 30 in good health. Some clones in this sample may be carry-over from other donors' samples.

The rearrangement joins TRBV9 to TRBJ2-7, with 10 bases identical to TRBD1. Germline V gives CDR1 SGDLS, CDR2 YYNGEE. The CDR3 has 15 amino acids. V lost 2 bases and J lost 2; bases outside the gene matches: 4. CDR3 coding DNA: TGTGCCAGCAGCGTCCGGGACAGGGGCCCCTACGAGCAGTACTTC. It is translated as CASSVRDRGPYEQYF.

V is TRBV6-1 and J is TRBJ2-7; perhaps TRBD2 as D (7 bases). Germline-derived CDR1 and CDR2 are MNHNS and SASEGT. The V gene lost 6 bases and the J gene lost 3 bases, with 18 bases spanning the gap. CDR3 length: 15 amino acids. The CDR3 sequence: CASSRTGPGGYEQYF. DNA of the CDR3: TGTGCCAGCAGCCGCACAGGGCCGGGGGGCTACGAGCAGTACTTC.

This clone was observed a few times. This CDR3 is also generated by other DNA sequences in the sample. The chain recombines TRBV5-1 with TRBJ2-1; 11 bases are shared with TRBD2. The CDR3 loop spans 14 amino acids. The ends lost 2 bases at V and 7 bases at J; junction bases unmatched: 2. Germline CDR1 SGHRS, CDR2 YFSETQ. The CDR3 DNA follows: TGCGCCAGCAGCTTCCTAGCGGGAGGAAATGAGCAGTTCTTC. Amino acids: CASSFLAGGNEQFF.

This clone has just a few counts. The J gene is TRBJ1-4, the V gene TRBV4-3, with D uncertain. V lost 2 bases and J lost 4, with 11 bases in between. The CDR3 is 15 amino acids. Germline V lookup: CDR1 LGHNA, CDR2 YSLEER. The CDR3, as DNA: TGCGCCAGCAGCCAATCCCAGGCTGTTAATGAAAAACTGTTTTTT. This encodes CASSQSQAVNEKLFF.

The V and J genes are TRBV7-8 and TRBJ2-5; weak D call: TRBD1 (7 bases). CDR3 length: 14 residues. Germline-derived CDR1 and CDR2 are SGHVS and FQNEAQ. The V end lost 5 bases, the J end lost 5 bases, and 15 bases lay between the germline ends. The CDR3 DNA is TGTGCCAGCAGCATTCAGGGGGGTCGCGAGACCCAGTACTTC. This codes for CASSIQGGRETQYF.

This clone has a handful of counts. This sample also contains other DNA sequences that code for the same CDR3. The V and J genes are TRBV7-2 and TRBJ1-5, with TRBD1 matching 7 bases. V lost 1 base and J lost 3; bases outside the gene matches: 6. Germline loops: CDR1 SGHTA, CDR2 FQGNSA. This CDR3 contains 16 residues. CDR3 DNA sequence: TGTGCCAGCAGCTTAGGGGCAGGGGGGATCAATCAGCCCCAGCATTTT. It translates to CASSLGAGGINQPQHF.

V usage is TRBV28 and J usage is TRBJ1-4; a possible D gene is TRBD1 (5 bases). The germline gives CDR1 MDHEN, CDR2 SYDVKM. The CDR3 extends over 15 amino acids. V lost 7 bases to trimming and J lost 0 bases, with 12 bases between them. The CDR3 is CASKDQGATNEKLFF. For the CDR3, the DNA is TGTGCCAGCAAAGACCAGGGTGCAACTAATGAAAAACTGTTTTTT.

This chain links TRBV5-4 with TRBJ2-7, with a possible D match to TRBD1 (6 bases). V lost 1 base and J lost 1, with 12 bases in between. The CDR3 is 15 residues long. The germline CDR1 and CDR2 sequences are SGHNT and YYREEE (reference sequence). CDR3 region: CASSLPRGRSYEQYF. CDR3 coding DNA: TGTGCCAGCAGCTTGCCCAGGGGTCGTTCCTACGAGCAGTACTTC. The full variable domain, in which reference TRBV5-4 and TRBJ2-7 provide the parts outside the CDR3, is ETGVTQSPTHLIKTRGQQVTLRCSSQSGHNTVSWYQQALGQGPQFIFQYYREEENGRGNFPPRFSGLQFPNYSSELNVNALELDDSALYLCASSLPRGRSYEQYFGPGTRLTVT.

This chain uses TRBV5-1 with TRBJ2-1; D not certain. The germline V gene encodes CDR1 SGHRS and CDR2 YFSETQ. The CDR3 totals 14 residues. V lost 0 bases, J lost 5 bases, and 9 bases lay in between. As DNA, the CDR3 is TGCGCCAGCAGCTTGGCCGGAGTGGACAATGAGCAGTTCTTC. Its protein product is CASSLAGVDNEQFF.

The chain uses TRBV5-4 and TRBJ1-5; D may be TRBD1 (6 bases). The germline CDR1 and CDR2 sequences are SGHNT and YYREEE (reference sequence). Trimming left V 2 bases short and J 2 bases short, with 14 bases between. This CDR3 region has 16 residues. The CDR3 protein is CASSFGGAQGNQPQHF. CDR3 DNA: TGTGCCAGCAGCTTTGGGGGGGCGCAAGGCAATCAGCCCCAGCATTTT.

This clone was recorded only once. This chain's CDR3 is CATGGEWPNQPQHF. In nucleotides, the CDR3 is TGTGCCACCGGGGGGGAATGGCCCAATCAGCCCCAGCATTTT. The gene calls are TRBV28 and TRBJ1-5; a possible D gene is TRBD1 (5 bases). Germline V CDR1 and CDR2: MDHEN, SYDVKM. This CDR3 contains 14 residues. Trimming left V 10 bases short and J 3 bases short, with 16 bases between.

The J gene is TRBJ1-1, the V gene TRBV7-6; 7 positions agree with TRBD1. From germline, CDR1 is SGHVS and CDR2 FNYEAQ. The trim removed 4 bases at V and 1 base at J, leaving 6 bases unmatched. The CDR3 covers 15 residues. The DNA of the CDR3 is TGTGCCAGCAGCTCCTGGACAGGAACGAACACTGAAGCTTTCTTT. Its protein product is CASSSWTGTNTEAFF.

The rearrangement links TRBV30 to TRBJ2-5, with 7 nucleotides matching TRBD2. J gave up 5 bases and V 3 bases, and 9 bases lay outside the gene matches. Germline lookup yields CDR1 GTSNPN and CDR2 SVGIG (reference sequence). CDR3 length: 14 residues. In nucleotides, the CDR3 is TGTGCCTGGAGCGGGGACTACCGGGGGGAGACCCAGTACTTC. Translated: CAWSGDYRGETQYF.

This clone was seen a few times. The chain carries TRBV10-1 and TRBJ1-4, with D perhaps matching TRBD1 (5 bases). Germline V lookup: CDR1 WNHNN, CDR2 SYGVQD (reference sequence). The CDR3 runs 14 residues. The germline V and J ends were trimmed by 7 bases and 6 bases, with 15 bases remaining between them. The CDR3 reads CASNIGRADEKLFF. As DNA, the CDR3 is TGCGCCAGCAATATCGGCAGGGCGGATGAAAAACTGTTTTTT.

The CDR3 DNA reads TGTGCCAGCAAACTAGACTATGCGTACACTGAAGCTTTCTTT. It specifies CASKLDYAYTEAFF. V usage is TRBV6-5 and J usage is TRBJ1-1; D is unresolved. The CDR3 consists of 14 residues. Germline loops: CDR1 MNHEY, CDR2 SVGAGI. The V gene lost 7 bases and the J gene lost 3 bases, with 15 bases spanning the gap.

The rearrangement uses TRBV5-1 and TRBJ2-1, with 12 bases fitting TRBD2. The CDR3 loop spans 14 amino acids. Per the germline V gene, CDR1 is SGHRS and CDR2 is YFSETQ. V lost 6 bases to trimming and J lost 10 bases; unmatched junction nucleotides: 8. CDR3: CASTRLAGDLEQFF. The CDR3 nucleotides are TGCGCCAGCACCCGACTAGCGGGGGACTTAGAGCAGTTCTTC. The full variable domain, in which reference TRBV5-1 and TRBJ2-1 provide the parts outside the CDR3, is KAGVTQTPRYLIKTRGQQVTLSCSPISGHRSVSWYQQTPGQGLQFLFEYFSETQRNKGNFPGRFSGRQFSNSRSEMNVSTLELGDSALYLCASTRLAGDLEQFFGPGTRLTVL.

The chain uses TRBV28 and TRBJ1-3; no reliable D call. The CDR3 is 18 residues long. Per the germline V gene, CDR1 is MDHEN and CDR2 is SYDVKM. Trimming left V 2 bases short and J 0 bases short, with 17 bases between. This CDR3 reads CASSLILGGIVSGNTIYF. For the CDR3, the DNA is TGTGCCAGCAGTTTAATCTTGGGCGGTATCGTCTCTGGAAACACCATATATTTT.

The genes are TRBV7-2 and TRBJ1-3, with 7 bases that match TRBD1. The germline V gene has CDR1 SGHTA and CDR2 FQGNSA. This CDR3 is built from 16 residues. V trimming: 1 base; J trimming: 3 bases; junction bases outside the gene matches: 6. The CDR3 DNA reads TGTGCCAGCAGCTTAGGACGACGACAGGGTGGAAACACCATATATTTT. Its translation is CASSLGRRQGGNTIYF.

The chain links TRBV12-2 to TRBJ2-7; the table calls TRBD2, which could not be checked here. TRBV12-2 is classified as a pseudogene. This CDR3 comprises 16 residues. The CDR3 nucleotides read TGTGCAAGTCGCCCGGGACTAGCGGGAGCCACTAACGAGCAGTACTTC. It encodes CASRPGLAGATNEQYF.

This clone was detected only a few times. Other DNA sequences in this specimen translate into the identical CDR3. CDR3 bases: TGTGCCAGCTCACGAGGTGTCGCGGATACGCAGTATTTT. This sequence encodes CASSRGVADTQYF. The J gene is TRBJ2-3, the V gene TRBV18; D gene unclear. This CDR3 comprises 13 residues. Trimming took 4 bases from V and 6 from J, leaving 11 bases between them. Germline CDR1 is KGHSH and CDR2 is LQKENI. Looking up the rest from reference TRBV18 and TRBJ2-3 gives the full variable domain: NAGVMQNPRHLVRRRGQEARLRCSPMKGHSHVYWYRQLPEEGLKFMVYLQKENIIDESGMPKERFSAEFPKEGPSILRIQQVVRGDSAAYFCASSRGVADTQYFGPGTRLTVL.

CDR3 coding DNA: TGTGCCAGCTCACCAGGGCCAGACAATCAGCCCCAGCATTTT. This encodes CASSPGPDNQPQHF. This chain connects TRBV18 to TRBJ1-5; D is uncertain. Germline V gene lookup returns CDR1 KGHSH and CDR2 LQKENI. This CDR3 region has 14 residues. Deletions cut 2 bases from V and 3 bases from J, with 8 bases between.

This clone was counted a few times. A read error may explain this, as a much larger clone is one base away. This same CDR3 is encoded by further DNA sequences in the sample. The chain's CDR3 is CASSLVGETQYF. The CDR3 DNA follows: TGTGCCAGCAGCTTAGTGGGGGAGACCCAGTACTTC. The chain uses TRBV7-6 and TRBJ2-5, with D unclear. Trimming took off 1 base at V and 5 bases at J, with 5 bases between the two ends. The CDR3 loop spans 12 amino acids. Germline CDR1 reads SGHVS; CDR2 reads FNYEAQ.

The CDR3 nucleotides read TGTGCCAGCAGCTGGGGACTAGATCTATCCACCGGGGAGCTGTTTTTT. Its translation is CASSWGLDLSTGELFF. This chain links TRBV7-9 with TRBJ2-2, with TRBD2 matching 8 bases. CDR3 length: 16 residues. V dropped 4 bases and J dropped 4; count of bases not matched to a gene: 8. Germline lookup yields CDR1 SEHNR and CDR2 FQNEAQ (reference sequence).

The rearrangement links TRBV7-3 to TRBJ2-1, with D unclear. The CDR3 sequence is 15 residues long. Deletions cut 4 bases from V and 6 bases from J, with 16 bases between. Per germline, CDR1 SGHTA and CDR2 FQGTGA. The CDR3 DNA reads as TGTGCCAGCAGCTATGGGGTGAAGTACCGCAATGAGCAGTTCTTC. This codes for CASSYGVKYRNEQFF.

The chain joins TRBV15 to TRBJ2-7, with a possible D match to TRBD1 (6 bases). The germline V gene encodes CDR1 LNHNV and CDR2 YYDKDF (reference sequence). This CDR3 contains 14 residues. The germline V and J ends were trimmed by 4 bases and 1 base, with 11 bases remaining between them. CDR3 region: CATSKGGASYEQYF. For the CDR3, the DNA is TGTGCCACCAGCAAAGGGGGAGCATCCTACGAGCAGTACTTC.

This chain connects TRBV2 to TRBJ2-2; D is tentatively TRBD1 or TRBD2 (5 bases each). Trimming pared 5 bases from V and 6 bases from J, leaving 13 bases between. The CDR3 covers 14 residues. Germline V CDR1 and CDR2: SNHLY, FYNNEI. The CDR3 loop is CASSRGSVAGELFF. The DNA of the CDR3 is TGTGCCAGCAGTCGGGGCAGCGTTGCCGGGGAGCTGTTTTTT. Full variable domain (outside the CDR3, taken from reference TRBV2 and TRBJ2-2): EPEVTQTPSHQVTQMGQEVILRCVPISNHLYFYWYRQILGQKVEFLVSFYNNEISEKSEIFDDQFSVERPDGSNFTLKIRSTKLEDSAMYFCASSRGSVAGELFFGEGSRLTVL.

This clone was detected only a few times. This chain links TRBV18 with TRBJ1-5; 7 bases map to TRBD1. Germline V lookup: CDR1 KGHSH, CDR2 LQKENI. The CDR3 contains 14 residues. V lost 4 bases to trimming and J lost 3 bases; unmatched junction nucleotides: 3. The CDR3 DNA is TGTGCCAGCTCACAGACAGGGTTCAATCAGCCCCAGCATTTT. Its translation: CASSQTGFNQPQHF.

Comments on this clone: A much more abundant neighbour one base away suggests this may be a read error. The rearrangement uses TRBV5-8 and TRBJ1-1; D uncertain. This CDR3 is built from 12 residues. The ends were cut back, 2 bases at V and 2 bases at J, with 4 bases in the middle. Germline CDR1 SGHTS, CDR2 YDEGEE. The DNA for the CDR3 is TGTGCCAGCAGCTTACATAACACTGAAGCTTTCTTT. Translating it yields CASSLHNTEAFF.

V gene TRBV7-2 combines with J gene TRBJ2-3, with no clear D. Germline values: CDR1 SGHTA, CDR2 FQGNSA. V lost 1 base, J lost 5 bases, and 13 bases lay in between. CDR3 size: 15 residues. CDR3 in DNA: TGTGCCAGCAGCTTAGAGGCCAGGAGTATAGATACGCAGTATTTT. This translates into CASSLEARSIDTQYF.

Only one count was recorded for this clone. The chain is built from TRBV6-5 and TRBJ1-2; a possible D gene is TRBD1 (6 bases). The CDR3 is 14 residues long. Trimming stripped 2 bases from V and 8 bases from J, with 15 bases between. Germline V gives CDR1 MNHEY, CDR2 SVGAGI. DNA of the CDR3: TGTGCCAGCAGTTACACAGGGATGGGGAACGGCTACACCTTC. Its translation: CASSYTGMGNGYTF.

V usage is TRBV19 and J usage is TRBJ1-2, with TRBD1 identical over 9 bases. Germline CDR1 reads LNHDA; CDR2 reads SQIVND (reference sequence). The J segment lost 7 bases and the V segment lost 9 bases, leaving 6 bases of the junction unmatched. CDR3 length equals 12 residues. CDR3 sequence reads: CASLQGAGGYTF. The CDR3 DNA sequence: TGTGCCAGCTTACAGGGGGCCGGTGGCTACACCTTC.